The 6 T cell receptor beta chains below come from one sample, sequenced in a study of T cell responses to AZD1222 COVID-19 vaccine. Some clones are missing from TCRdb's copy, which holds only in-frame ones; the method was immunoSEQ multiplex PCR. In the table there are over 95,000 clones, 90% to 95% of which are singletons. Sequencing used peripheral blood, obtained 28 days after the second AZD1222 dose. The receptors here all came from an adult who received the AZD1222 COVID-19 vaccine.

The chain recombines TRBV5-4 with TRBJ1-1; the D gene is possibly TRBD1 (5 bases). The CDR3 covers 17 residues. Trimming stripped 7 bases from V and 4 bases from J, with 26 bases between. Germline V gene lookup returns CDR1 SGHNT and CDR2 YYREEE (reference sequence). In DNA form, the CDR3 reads TGTGCCAGCGCGGTGGGGACCGCGCGTTGGGAGAGCACTGAAGCTTTCTTT. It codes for CASAVGTARWESTEAFF.

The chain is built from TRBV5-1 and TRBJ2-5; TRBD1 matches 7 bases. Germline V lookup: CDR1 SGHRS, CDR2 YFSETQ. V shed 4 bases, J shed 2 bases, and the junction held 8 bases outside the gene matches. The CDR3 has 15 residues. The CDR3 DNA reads TGCGCCAGCAGCCCGGTGGACAGGCCACAAGAGACCCAGTACTTC. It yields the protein CASSPVDRPQETQYF.

Written as DNA, the CDR3 is TGTGCCAGCAGCGGTTCATCGGGACAGGGGGGGCCCTACAATGAGCAGTTCTTC. Amino acid sequence: CASSGSSGQGGPYNEQFF. The chain employs TRBV9 and TRBJ2-1; TRBD1 aligns across 11 bases. Germline CDR1 and CDR2: SGDLS and YYNGEE. The CDR3 contains 18 residues. After removal of 3 bases from V and 2 bases from J, the junction contained 10 bases not matched to a gene.

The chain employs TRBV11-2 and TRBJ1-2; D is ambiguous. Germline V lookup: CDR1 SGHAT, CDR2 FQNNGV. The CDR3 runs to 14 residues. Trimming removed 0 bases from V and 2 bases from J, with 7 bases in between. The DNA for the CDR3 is TGTGCCAGCAGCTTAGACCCCGGGAACTATGGCTACACCTTC. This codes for CASSLDPGNYGYTF.

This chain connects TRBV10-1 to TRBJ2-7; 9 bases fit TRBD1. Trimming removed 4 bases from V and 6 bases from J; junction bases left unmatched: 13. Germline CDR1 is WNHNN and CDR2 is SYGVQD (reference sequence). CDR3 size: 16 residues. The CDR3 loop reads CASSGAGDRVSCEQYF. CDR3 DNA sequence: TGCGCCAGCAGTGGGGCTGGGGACAGGGTGTCATGCGAGCAGTACTTC.

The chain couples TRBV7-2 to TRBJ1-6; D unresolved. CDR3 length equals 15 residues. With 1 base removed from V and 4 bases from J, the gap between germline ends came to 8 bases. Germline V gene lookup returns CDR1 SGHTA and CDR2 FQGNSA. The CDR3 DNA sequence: TGTGCCAGCAGCTTAGTCGGGCAGTATAATTCACCCCTCCACTTT. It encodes CASSLVGQYNSPLHF.